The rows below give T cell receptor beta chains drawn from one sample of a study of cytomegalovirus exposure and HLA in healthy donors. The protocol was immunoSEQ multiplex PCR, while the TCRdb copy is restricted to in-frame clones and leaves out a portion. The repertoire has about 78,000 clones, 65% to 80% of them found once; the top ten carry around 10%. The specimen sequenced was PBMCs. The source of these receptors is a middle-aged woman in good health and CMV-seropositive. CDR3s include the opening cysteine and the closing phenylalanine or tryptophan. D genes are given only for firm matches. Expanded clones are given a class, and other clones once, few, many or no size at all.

CDR3 DNA: TGTGCCAGCAGCACATCTGGGGCCAACGTCCTGACTTTC
CDR3 protein: CASSTSGANVLTF
clone size: .
J gene: TRBJ2-6
V gene: TRBV7-9
D gene: .

CDR3 DNA: TGTGCCAGCAGTGGACTAGCGGGAGTCGAGCAGTACTTC
CDR3 protein: CASSGLAGVEQYF
clone size: .
J gene: TRBJ2-7
V gene: TRBV7-9
D gene: TRBD2

CDR3 DNA: TGCGCCAGCAGCCACGAATCGGGACAGGAGAGAGCCAAAAACATTCAGTACTTC
CDR3 protein: CASSHESGQERAKNIQYF
clone size: .
J gene: TRBJ2-4
V gene: TRBV4-1
D gene: TRBD1

CDR3 DNA: TGTGCCAGCAGCTTGGCCGGGCAGGGGGAAGAGACCCAGTACTTC
CDR3 protein: CASSLAGQGEETQYF
clone size: .
J gene: TRBJ2-5
V gene: TRBV5-6
D gene: TRBD1

CDR3 DNA: TGTGCCAGCAGTGAAAGGAGGGCGGGAGTGTTTTCCTATACGCAGTATTTT
CDR3 protein: CASSERRAGVFSYTQYF
clone size: once
J gene: TRBJ2-3
V gene: TRBV2
D gene: TRBD2

CDR3 DNA: TGCGCCAGCAGCCCAGGGACAGGGGAATACGAGCAGTACTTC
CDR3 protein: CASSPGTGEYEQYF
clone size: few
J gene: TRBJ2-7
V gene: TRBV4-1
D gene: TRBD1

CDR3 DNA: TGTGCCAGCAGCCAAGGGGGAGGGTGGGACACCGGGGAGCTGTTTTTT
CDR3 protein: CASSQGGGWDTGELFF
clone size: .
J gene: TRBJ2-2
V gene: TRBV4-2
D gene: TRBD2

CDR3 DNA: TGCAGCGTTGGTCTAGGTTACGAGCAGTACTTC
CDR3 protein: CSVGLGYEQYF
clone size: .
J gene: TRBJ2-7
V gene: TRBV29-1
D gene: .

CDR3 DNA: TGTGCCAGCAGTTACTCGACGAACAGAGCCACTGAAGCTTTCTTT
CDR3 protein: CASSYSTNRATEAFF
clone size: .
J gene: TRBJ1-1
V gene: TRBV6-5
D gene: .

CDR3 DNA: TGCGCCAGCAGCGTAGACAGCCGAATTCAGTACTTC
CDR3 protein: CASSVDSRIQYF
clone size: .
J gene: TRBJ2-4
V gene: TRBV5-1
D gene: .

CDR3 DNA: TGTGCCAGCAGCCCCGACAGTAACTATGGCTACACCTTC
CDR3 protein: CASSPDSNYGYTF
clone size: .
J gene: TRBJ1-2
V gene: TRBV7-8
D gene: .

CDR3 DNA: TGTGCCAGCTCATCCGCTTCCCGGGACACCTCTGGAAACACCATATATTTT
CDR3 protein: CASSSASRDTSGNTIYF
clone size: .
J gene: TRBJ1-3
V gene: TRBV18
D gene: .

CDR3 DNA: TGCGCCAGCAGCGACGGGGATGCGCGAGCCTACGAGCAGTACTTC
CDR3 protein: CASSDGDARAYEQYF
clone size: .
J gene: TRBJ2-7
V gene: TRBV5-1
D gene: .

CDR3 DNA: TGCGCCAGCAGCCAAGGCAATACAGGGCTGAAGGATGGCTACACCTTC
CDR3 protein: CASSQGNTGLKDGYTF
clone size: few
J gene: TRBJ1-2
V gene: TRBV4-1
D gene: .

CDR3 DNA: TGTGCCACCAGCAGAGTTGTCGGTAGCTCCTACAATGAGCAGTTCTTC
CDR3 protein: CATSRVVGSSYNEQFF
clone size: .
J gene: TRBJ2-1
V gene: TRBV15
D gene: .

CDR3 DNA: TGTGCCTGGACCCCCGGCCCAGGGGGCGAGCAGTACTTC
CDR3 protein: CAWTPGPGGEQYF
clone size: .
J gene: TRBJ2-7
V gene: TRBV30
D gene: TRBD1

CDR3 DNA: TGCGCCAGCAGCTTGGACAGGGGGGGATTCGGGGCTTTCTTT
CDR3 protein: CASSLDRGGFGAFF
clone size: few
J gene: TRBJ1-1
V gene: TRBV5-1
D gene: TRBD1